This is a list of T cell receptor beta chains from one sample in a study of CXCR3-negative and CXCR3-positive naive CD8 T cells. Following a re-call of the 5' RACE reads, TCRdb has one entry per CDR3 protein and lacks DNA. This table lists over 150,000 distinct CDR3 sequences. Sequencing was done on a sample of naive CXCR3+ CD8+ T cells from blood. The receptors were gathered from a human donor in good health. Some clones in this sample may be carry-over from other donors' samples. CDR3s include the opening cysteine and the closing phenylalanine or tryptophan.

TRBV29-1	TRBJ1-1	CSVFRNTEAFF
TRBV29-1	TRBJ2-7	CSVQGPYEQYF
TRBV11-2	TRBJ1-1	CASSLRDGNTEAFF
TRBV7-8	TRBJ2-7	CASSNHRTGTYEQYF
TRBV4-1	TRBJ2-7	CASSSDTPSYEQYF
TRBV28	TRBJ1-5	CASSSGWAGQPQHF
TRBV4-1	TRBJ2-5	CASSQVGQPQETQYF
TRBV7-2	TRBJ2-1	CASSLALAYNEQFF
TRBV9	TRBJ2-5	CASSVDDYGTQETQYF
TRBV24-1	TRBJ2-3	CATSAGSGIDTQYF
TRBV3-1	TRBJ2-1	CASSQDTRLAGPYNEQFF
TRBV9	TRBJ2-1	CASSAGGAGKYNEQFF
TRBV7-9	TRBJ1-2	CASTGPEEYGYTF
TRBV7-8	TRBJ2-5	CASSPRAQPQETQYF
TRBV7-6	TRBJ2-1	CASSLVDRSSYNEQFF
TRBV11-3	TRBJ2-6	CASSPGRVALSGANVLTF
TRBV20-1	TRBJ2-3	CSASFGGADTQYF
TRBV24-1	TRBJ2-7	CATSDLLGTGRSYEQYF